What follows are 7 T cell receptor beta chains derived from one specimen sequenced in a study of Graves' ophthalmopathy and Graves' hyperthyroidism. The authors amplified TCR beta CDR3 regions, and they did so from RNA transcripts for repertoire sequencing. RT-PCR was first run with HTBI primers, then multiplex PCR in a second round. Using its own MiXCR run on the multiplex PCR reads, TCRdb lists one record per CDR3 protein. This sample has hundreds of thousands of distinct CDR3 sequences, with around 21% found just once. The material sequenced was peripheral blood. Every receptor here comes from a woman between 18 and 29 years old with stable Graves' hyperthyroidism.

This clonotype was recorded at least ten times. This CDR3 reads CASMKGQGPSYNSPLHF. The CDR3 DNA follows: TGTGCCAGCATGAAGGGACAGGGACCCTCCTATAATTCACCCCTCCACTTT. This sequence joins TRBV6-1 and TRBJ1-6, with TRBD1 matching 9 bases. Germline lookup yields CDR1 MNHNS and CDR2 SASEGT. The V and J ends lost 7 bases and 0 bases, in that order; junction bases with no gene match: 7. The CDR3 runs 17 residues.

The chain recombines TRBV11-2 with TRBJ2-6, with D possibly TRBD2 on 5 matching bases. Germline V gene lookup returns CDR1 SGHAT and CDR2 FQNNGV. Trimming removed 6 bases from V and 7 bases from J, with 25 bases in between. The CDR3 length is 18 residues. Written as DNA, the CDR3 is TGTGCCAGCAGGGTGAAAGAGGGCTTCCCTCTGGGAGCCAACGTCCTGACTTTC. This sequence encodes CASRVKEGFPLGANVLTF.

In its sample, this clonotype was seen many times. The chain carries TRBV11-3 and TRBJ2-2; tentatively, D is TRBD1 (7 bases). The CDR3 loop spans 14 amino acids. V lost 5 bases and J lost 4, with 11 bases in between. CDR1 is SGHNT and CDR2 is YENEEA in the germline V gene. The CDR3 reads CASSGRDSTGELFF. The CDR3 bases are TGTGCCAGCAGCGGGCGGGACAGCACCGGGGAGCTGTTTTTT. The variable domain in full, with the rest retrieved from reference TRBV11-3 and TRBJ2-2, is EAGVVQSPRYKIIEKKQPVAFWCNPISGHNTLYWYLQNLGQGPELLIRYENEEAVDDSQLPKDRFSAERLKGVDSTLKIQPAELGDSAVYLCASSGRDSTGELFFGEGSRLTVL.

This clonotype was detected ten times or more. This rearrangement joins TRBV6-2 or TRBV6-3 to TRBJ2-7, with D tentatively TRBD2 (6 bases). Germline V gene sequence: CDR1 MNHEY, CDR2 SVGEGT. There are 14 residues in the CDR3. V dropped 6 bases and J dropped 1 base, with 13 bases sitting between them. CDR3 protein: CASRRDGTSYEQYF. In DNA form, the CDR3 reads TGTGCCAGCAGACGGGACGGGACTTCCTACGAGCAGTACTTC.

This clonotype was recorded many times. The CDR3 loop is CASTAGNTEAFF. CDR3 nucleotide sequence: TGTGCCAGTACGGCGGGGAACACTGAAGCTTTCTTT. This chain uses TRBV19 with TRBJ1-1; D uncertain. Trimming shortened V by 7 bases and J by 1 base, and 7 bases separated the two germline ends. Germline V CDR1 and CDR2: LNHDA, SQIVND (reference sequence). The length of the CDR3 is 12 residues.

This clonotype was counted many times. J is TRBJ2-7 and V is TRBV27; the match to TRBD2 covers 11 bases. CDR1 and CDR2 from the germline V gene are MNHEY and SMNVEV (reference sequence). The CDR3 is 15 residues long. V lost 1 base, J lost 6 bases, and 5 bases stayed unmatched. The CDR3 DNA is TGTGCCAGCAGTTTATTGGGGACTAGCGGCCCCGAGCAGTACTTC. It encodes CASSLLGTSGPEQYF.

Concerning this clonotype: This may arise from a read error, as a much more abundant clone is one base away. The chain recombines TRBV29-1 with TRBJ1-1; D gene uncertain. V lost 5 bases to trimming and J lost 3 bases, with 7 bases between them. Per germline, CDR1 SQVTM and CDR2 ANQGSEA. CDR3 length equals 11 residues. The CDR3 protein is CSVNRYTEAFF. CDR3 in DNA: TGCAGCGTTAACAGATACACTGAAGCTTTCTTT.